A selection of T cell receptor beta chains follows, all from one sample in a study of vaccination effects on CD4 cells after COVID-19. No antigen has been identified for these receptors. Generated by immunoSEQ multiplex PCR, the TCRdb table keeps only in-frame clones and is missing some. The sample shows more than 60,000 clones, 70% to 85% of them seen only once. Sequenced material: CD4+ T cells from PBMCs cultured without peptide, taken after COVID-19 vaccination. The receptor set was obtained from a human donor who received a COVID-19 vaccine. Both conserved end residues are part of each CDR3. The order of the fields is CDR3 length, J gene, D gene, V gene, clone size, CDR3 protein, CDR3 DNA. A D gene is named only where the DNA matches it firmly. Rows may omit the clone size; those that give it use once, few, many or a size class.

15,TRBJ2-5,TRBD1,TRBV24-1,NA,CATSDPTGRAETQYF,TGTGCCACCAGTGACCCGACAGGGCGGGCAGAGACCCAGTACTTC
15,TRBJ1-4,NA,TRBV5-1,NA,CASSLAGTTNEKLFF,TGCGCCAGCAGCTTGGCCGGCACAACTAATGAAAAACTGTTTTTT
15,TRBJ2-4,NA,TRBV27,NA,CASSSGGIAKNIQYF,TGTGCCAGCAGTTCAGGGGGGATCGCCAAAAACATTCAGTACTTC
12,TRBJ2-1,NA,TRBV19,NA,CAAGRTYNEQFF,TGTGCCGCCGGGCGCACCTACAATGAGCAGTTCTTC
16,TRBJ1-5,TRBD1,TRBV19,NA,CASSVPGQEGNQPQHF,TGTGCCAGTAGTGTGCCGGGACAGGAGGGTAATCAGCCCCAGCATTTT
15,TRBJ2-5,NA,TRBV21-1,once,CASSKIPGAGETQYF,TGTGCCAGCAGCAAAATCCCAGGGGCGGGTGAGACCCAGTACTTC
14,TRBJ1-5,TRBD1,TRBV6-5,NA,CASSLHRGNQPQHF,TGTGCCAGCAGTCTGCACAGGGGAAATCAGCCCCAGCATTTT
14,TRBJ1-4,TRBD1,TRBV5-6,NA,CASSLRTGVGKLFF,TGTGCCAGCAGCTTGAGGACAGGGGTGGGAAAACTGTTTTTT
14,TRBJ1-1,NA,TRBV6-1,few,CASCVREGNTEAFF,TGTGCCAGCTGCGTCAGAGAAGGGAACACTGAAGCTTTCTTT
15,TRBJ1-5,NA,TRBV2,NA,CASSEVAGGNQPQHF,TGTGCCAGCAGTGAAGTTGCAGGGGGCAATCAGCCCCAGCATTTT
16,TRBJ1-5,NA,TRBV24-1,few,CATSDGRRHSNQPQHF,TGTGCCACCAGTGACGGCAGGCGACATAGCAATCAGCCCCAGCATTTT
13,TRBJ1-3,NA,TRBV30,NA,CAWTGISGNTIYF,TGTGCCTGGACTGGGATCTCTGGAAACACCATATATTTT
16,TRBJ2-3,TRBD1,TRBV5-4,NA,CASSWPTGEFVDTQYF,TGTGCCAGCAGCTGGCCGACAGGGGAATTCGTAGATACGCAGTATTTT
13,TRBJ1-1,NA,TRBV5-8,NA,CASPGAVNTEAFF,TGTGCCAGCCCTGGGGCGGTGAACACTGAAGCTTTCTTT
14,TRBJ2-3,TRBD2,TRBV20-1,NA,CSASTGGLTDTQYF,TGCAGTGCTAGTACCGGGGGGTTGACAGATACGCAGTATTTT
15,TRBJ1-1,NA,TRBV19,NA,CASARDIIMNAEAFF,TGTGCCAGCGCACGGGACATTATTATGAACGCTGAAGCTTTCTTT
16,TRBJ1-3,NA,TRBV6-6,NA,CASGKGSGIDGNTIYF,TGTGCCAGCGGGAAGGGATCGGGGATTGACGGCAACACCATATATTTT
12,TRBJ1-6,NA,TRBV2,few,CASGQGYSPLHF,TGTGCCAGTGGGCAGGGTTATTCACCCCTCCACTTT
13,TRBJ2-5,NA,TRBV7-3,NA,CASSLIGTETQYF,TGTGCCAGCAGCTTAATAGGGACAGAGACCCAGTACTTC
15,TRBJ1-6,NA,TRBV6-2/TRBV6-3,NA,CASSDPDKPNSPLHF,TGTGCCAGCAGTGACCCGGACAAGCCCAATTCACCCCTCCACTTT
13,TRBJ1-3,NA,TRBV5-4,NA,CASSLEGGNTIYF,TGTGCCAGCAGCTTGGAGGGCGGAAACACCATATATTTT
14,TRBJ1-5,TRBD1,TRBV2,once,CASSARQGGRPQHF,TGTGCCAGCAGCGCCAGACAGGGGGGTCGGCCCCAGCATTTT
13,TRBJ2-5,NA,TRBV18,NA,CASSPGVRETQYF,TGTGCCAGCTCACCCGGAGTGAGAGAGACCCAGTACTTC
12,TRBJ2-2,NA,TRBV12-3/TRBV12-4,NA,CASTPNSGELFF,TGTGCCAGCACGCCGAATAGCGGGGAGCTGTTTTTT
16,TRBJ1-2,NA,TRBV5-1,NA,CASSLVYGKANYGYTF,TGCGCCAGCAGCTTGGTTTACGGTAAAGCTAACTATGGCTACACCTTC
17,TRBJ2-6,TRBD2,TRBV27,once,CASSFGGGDSGANVLTF,TGTGCCAGCAGTTTTGGTGGGGGGGATTCCGGGGCCAACGTCCTGACTTTC
15,TRBJ2-5,NA,TRBV25-1,NA,CASSPLDSVRETQYF,TGTGCCAGCAGTCCATTGGACAGTGTCCGAGAGACCCAGTACTTC
12,TRBJ1-3,NA,TRBV12-3/TRBV12-4,NA,CAGGGRGNTIYF,TGTGCCGGGGGGGGACGCGGAAACACCATATATTTT
12,TRBJ1-2,NA,TRBV3-1/TRBV3-2,NA,CASSQTRSGYTF,TGTGCCAGCAGCCAAACACGGAGTGGCTACACCTTC